This TCR beta chain was obtained from a study of blood T cell repertoires in COVID-19. On the study more broadly: Both acute and convalescent COVID-19 samples were obtained from the United States, Italy and Spain. Sources were T cells, B-cell-depleted T cells, or PBMCs; the material itself was cDNA or gDNA.

V lost 3 bases, J lost 4 bases, and 11 bases lay in between. Germline CDR1 reads SGDLS; CDR2 reads YYNGEE. CDR3 length: 14 residues. Which cohort a participant joined came from the clinical history participants gave. Authors' data handling: Nucleated cell counts were estimated from reference gene primer amplification. Data came from immunoSEQ multiplex PCR; TCRdb stores just in-frame clones and leaves some out. The DNA was the basis for D and trimming; V, J and clone size are from that table. The repertoire holds some 400,000 clones, just under 90% seen once, with about 1.7% in the top ten. This clone showed up just once.

This TCR was recovered from a woman in her thirties who had recovered from COVID-19. The V gene is TRBV9, the J gene TRBJ1-5; possibly TRBD1 for D (5 bases). The sample consisted of PBMCs or T cells enriched from blood (not recorded which). CDR3 protein: CASSEGLGNQPQHF. CDR3 nucleotides: TGTGCCAGCAGCGAGGGGTTGGGAAATCAGCCCCAGCATTTT.